The rows below give T cell receptor beta chains drawn from one sample of a study of blood T cell repertoires in COVID-19. The table came from immunoSEQ multiplex PCR; TCRdb's copy has only in-frame clones and leaves some out. This table has about 120,000 clones, about 90% appearing once. The sample consisted of peripheral blood. The receptors derive from a woman aged 45-65 years with active or convalescent COVID-19. Each CDR3 is given with its conserved first and last residue. A D gene is named only where the DNA matches it firmly. Size is omitted from some rows. Given values are once, few, many or a class for expanded clones.

>NA|NA|18|TRBJ1-2|TRBV30
CAWTRGATLDIANYGYTF
TGTGCCTGGACCCGGGGGGCGACGCTCGACATCGCTAACTATGGCTACACCTTC
>NA|NA|12|TRBJ2-1|TRBV24-1
CATSQRPNEQFF
TGTGCCACCAGTCAGCGTCCAAATGAGCAGTTCTTC
>once|NA|16|TRBJ2-1|TRBV6-2/TRBV6-3
CASSYRTSSSYNEQFF
TGTGCCAGCAGTTATCGTACTTCTAGCTCCTACAATGAGCAGTTCTTC
>NA|TRBD1|15|TRBJ1-2|TRBV14
CASSQHGGTGGDYTF
TGTGCCAGCAGCCAACACGGTGGGACAGGGGGTGACTACACCTTC
>NA|TRBD1|14|TRBJ1-5|TRBV3-1/TRBV3-2
CASSQTGVFQPQHF
TGTGCCAGCAGCCAAACAGGGGTTTTTCAGCCCCAGCATTTT
>NA|TRBD2|13|TRBJ2-7|TRBV7-6
CASSLTSAYEQYF
TGTGCCAGCAGCCTGACTAGCGCGTACGAGCAGTACTTC
>few|NA|14|TRBJ1-1|TRBV28
CASRLAGGYTEAFF
TGTGCCAGCAGACTAGCGGGGGGCTACACTGAAGCTTTCTTT
>NA|TRBD2|15|TRBJ2-1|TRBV6-4
CASSDGASGREEQFF
TGTGCCAGCAGTGACGGCGCTAGCGGGAGAGAAGAGCAGTTCTTC
>once|NA|16|TRBJ1-2|TRBV5-1
CASSLEQAPSKDGYTF
TGCGCCAGCAGCTTGGAGCAGGCCCCTTCGAAAGATGGCTACACCTTC
>NA|TRBD1|15|TRBJ2-7|TRBV10-2
CASSEGQGVVYEQYF
TGCGCCAGCAGTGAGGGACAGGGGGTCGTCTACGAGCAGTACTTC
>NA|NA|14|TRBJ2-3|TRBV6-5
CASSYSNTPDTQYF
TGTGCCAGCAGTTACTCGAACACGCCAGATACGCAGTATTTT
>NA|NA|12|TRBJ2-1|TRBV28
CASSLLQNEQFF
TGTGCCAGCAGTTTATTGCAGAATGAGCAGTTCTTC